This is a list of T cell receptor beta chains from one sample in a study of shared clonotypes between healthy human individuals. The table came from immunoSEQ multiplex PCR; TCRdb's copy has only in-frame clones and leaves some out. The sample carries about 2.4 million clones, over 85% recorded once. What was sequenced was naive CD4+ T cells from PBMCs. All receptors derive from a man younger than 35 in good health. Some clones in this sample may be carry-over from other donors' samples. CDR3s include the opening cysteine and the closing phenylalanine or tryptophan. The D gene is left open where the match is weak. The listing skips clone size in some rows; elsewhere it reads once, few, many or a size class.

cdr3_aa: CASSLQLAGVLEQYF
cdr3_nt: TGTGCCAGCAGCCTACAACTAGCGGGAGTCTTAGAGCAGTACTTC
v_call: TRBV7-8
j_call: TRBJ2-7
d_call: TRBD2
clone_size: -

cdr3_aa: CASSSSLSGTKYF
cdr3_nt: TGTGCCAGCAGCTCCTCCCTTAGCGGGACAAAGTACTTC
v_call: TRBV7-3
j_call: TRBJ2-7
d_call: TRBD2
clone_size: once

cdr3_aa: CASSLLRASYNEQFF
cdr3_nt: TGTGCCAGCAGTTTACTCCGGGCTTCCTACAATGAGCAGTTCTTC
v_call: TRBV28
j_call: TRBJ2-1
d_call: -
clone_size: -

cdr3_aa: CASSARDSLSGNTIYF
cdr3_nt: TGTGCCAGCAGCGCGCGGGACAGCCTCTCTGGAAACACCATATATTTT
v_call: TRBV9
j_call: TRBJ1-3
d_call: TRBD1
clone_size: -

cdr3_aa: CASQLGRQQGEQYF
cdr3_nt: TGTGCCAGCCAACTGGGCAGACAACAAGGCGAGCAGTACTTC
v_call: TRBV18
j_call: TRBJ2-7
d_call: -
clone_size: -

cdr3_aa: CASSLAPSSWNEQFF
cdr3_nt: TGTGCCAGCAGCTTAGCACCTAGCAGTTGGAATGAGCAGTTCTTC
v_call: TRBV7-3
j_call: TRBJ2-1
d_call: -
clone_size: -

cdr3_aa: CASSPGKTQYF
cdr3_nt: TGTGCCAGCTCACCCGGGAAGACCCAGTACTTC
v_call: TRBV18
j_call: TRBJ2-5
d_call: -
clone_size: -

cdr3_aa: CASSGFRANTEAFF
cdr3_nt: TGTGCCAGCAGTGGCTTCAGGGCGAACACTGAAGCTTTCTTT
v_call: TRBV2
j_call: TRBJ1-1
d_call: -
clone_size: few

cdr3_aa: CASSLNRPMRDNYGYTF
cdr3_nt: TGTGCCAGCAGCCTAAACCGACCCATGCGGGATAACTATGGCTACACCTTC
v_call: TRBV28
j_call: TRBJ1-2
d_call: -
clone_size: -

cdr3_aa: CASIPSSDKYEQYF
cdr3_nt: TGTGCCAGCATTCCTTCTAGCGACAAATACGAGCAGTACTTC
v_call: TRBV28
j_call: TRBJ2-7
d_call: -
clone_size: -

cdr3_aa: CASSQEKRGGNQPQHF
cdr3_nt: TGTGCCAGCAGCCAGGAGAAGCGAGGAGGCAATCAGCCCCAGCATTTT
v_call: TRBV6-6
j_call: TRBJ1-5
d_call: -
clone_size: few

cdr3_aa: CASSEGGGYTF
cdr3_nt: TGTGCCAGCAGCGAGGGTGGGGGCTACACCTTC
v_call: TRBV5-6
j_call: TRBJ1-2
d_call: -
clone_size: -

cdr3_aa: CASSRDRGSLTGELFF
cdr3_nt: TGTGCCAGCAGTAGGGACAGGGGATCCCTTACCGGGGAGCTGTTTTTT
v_call: TRBV27
j_call: TRBJ2-2
d_call: TRBD1
clone_size: -

cdr3_aa: CASSLTSPSASGPDTQYF
cdr3_nt: TGTGCCAGCAGCTTAACGAGTCCTAGCGCGTCCGGACCAGATACGCAGTATTTT
v_call: TRBV5-8
j_call: TRBJ2-3
d_call: -
clone_size: -

cdr3_aa: CASSTGTIRFLEQFF
cdr3_nt: TGTGCCAGCAGCACCGGGACTATACGCTTTCTTGAGCAGTTCTTC
v_call: TRBV5-8
j_call: TRBJ2-1
d_call: TRBD2
clone_size: once

cdr3_aa: CASSQDRVTSGPNNEQFF
cdr3_nt: TGCGCCAGCAGCCAAGATCGGGTGACTAGCGGGCCCAACAATGAGCAGTTCTTC
v_call: TRBV4-1
j_call: TRBJ2-1
d_call: TRBD2
clone_size: -

cdr3_aa: CASSPPRRDTEAFF
cdr3_nt: TGTGCCAGCAGCCCGCCTCGTAGGGACACTGAAGCTTTCTTT
v_call: TRBV28
j_call: TRBJ1-1
d_call: -
clone_size: -

cdr3_aa: CASSHPPGLAYNEQFF
cdr3_nt: TGCGCCAGCAGCCACCCGCCGGGACTAGCGTACAATGAGCAGTTCTTC
v_call: TRBV4-1
j_call: TRBJ2-1
d_call: TRBD2
clone_size: -

cdr3_aa: CASSSPGHLSGNTIYF
cdr3_nt: TGTGCCAGCAGCTCACCCGGACACCTTTCTGGAAACACCATATATTTT
v_call: TRBV7-2
j_call: TRBJ1-3
d_call: -
clone_size: -

cdr3_aa: CASSPSLGGVTDTQYF
cdr3_nt: TGTGCCAGCAGCCCCTCGCTCGGGGGGGTCACAGATACGCAGTATTTT
v_call: TRBV7-8
j_call: TRBJ2-3
d_call: TRBD2
clone_size: -

cdr3_aa: CASGPGGQETQYF
cdr3_nt: TGTGCCAGCGGGCCGGGGGGCCAAGAGACCCAGTACTTC
v_call: TRBV2
j_call: TRBJ2-5
d_call: TRBD2
clone_size: -

cdr3_aa: CASSFGRTNEQFF
cdr3_nt: TGTGCCAGCAGTTTTGGGCGGACAAATGAGCAGTTCTTC
v_call: TRBV28
j_call: TRBJ2-1
d_call: -
clone_size: -

cdr3_aa: CASSPTGENTEAFF
cdr3_nt: TGTGCCAGCTCACCGACAGGGGAGAACACTGAAGCTTTCTTT
v_call: TRBV18
j_call: TRBJ1-1
d_call: TRBD1
clone_size: once

cdr3_aa: CASSLYSGGRYGYTF
cdr3_nt: TGTGCCAGCAGTTTATATTCCGGGGGCCGCTATGGCTACACCTTC
v_call: TRBV28
j_call: TRBJ1-2
d_call: -
clone_size: -